The rows below give T cell receptor beta chains drawn from one sample of a study of blood T cell repertoires in COVID-19. Measured with immunoSEQ multiplex PCR; TCRdb has only the in-frame clones, and not every one. Among about 120,000 clones listed, roughly 76% were seen once. The sample taken for sequencing was peripheral blood. These receptor sequences come from a woman aged 60-75 years with acute or convalescent COVID-19. CDR3s include the opening cysteine and the closing phenylalanine or tryptophan. A D gene is named only where the DNA matches it firmly. Clone sizes are given selectively: once, few, many, or a class where the clone is expanded.

clone_size	d_call	v_call	j_call	cdr3_aa	cdr3_nt
.	.	TRBV5-1	TRBJ1-6	CASRARNSYNSPLHF	TGCGCCAGCAGGGCGAGGAACTCCTATAATTCACCCCTCCACTTT
.	TRBD1	TRBV29-1	TRBJ2-5	CSASKGQGRETQYF	TGCAGCGCCTCCAAGGGACAGGGCCGAGAGACCCAGTACTTC
.	.	TRBV5-1	TRBJ1-1	CASSLGQAFGTNTEAFF	TGCGCCAGCAGCTTGGGACAGGCCTTCGGAACGAACACTGAAGCTTTCTTT
.	.	TRBV6-5	TRBJ1-4	CASSPGRTGEKLFF	TGTGCCAGCAGTCCGGGGAGAACCGGCGAAAAACTGTTTTTT
.	.	TRBV5-1	TRBJ1-1	CASSLMAENTEAFF	TGCGCCAGCAGCTTGATGGCGGAGAACACTGAAGCTTTCTTT
once	.	TRBV18	TRBJ1-2	CASSPSRDGYTF	TGTGCCAGCTCACCTTCCAGGGATGGCTACACCTTC
.	TRBD2	TRBV19	TRBJ2-3	CASSMGGRSTDTQYF	TGTGCCAGTAGTATGGGCGGGAGAAGCACAGATACGCAGTATTTT
.	TRBD1	TRBV13	TRBJ2-2	CASRQGVRTGELFF	TGTGCCAGCAGACAGGGGGTTCGGACCGGGGAGCTGTTTTTT
.	TRBD2	TRBV7-2	TRBJ2-7	CASSLTSGGVNEQYF	TGTGCCAGCAGCTTAACTAGCGGGGGGGTAAACGAGCAGTACTTC
.	.	TRBV10-3	TRBJ1-5	CAISESGGAQHF	TGTGCCATCAGTGAGTCGGGCGGGGCCCAGCATTTT
.	.	TRBV7-6	TRBJ2-7	CASSLAGAGREQYF	TGTGCCAGCAGCTTAGCGGGGGCAGGGAGAGAGCAGTACTTC
.	TRBD1	TRBV3-1/TRBV3-2	TRBJ1-6	CASSQGQGASPLHF	TGTGCCAGCAGCCAAGGACAGGGGGCTTCACCCCTCCACTTT
once	.	TRBV18	TRBJ2-3	CASSPHPRDTQYF	TGTGCCAGCTCACCACACCCGCGGGATACGCAGTATTTT
few	.	TRBV14	TRBJ2-7	CASRSTNGIGYEQYF	TGTGCCAGCAGATCCACCAACGGGATCGGGTACGAGCAGTACTTC
.	.	TRBV4-2	TRBJ2-5	CATQGPGETQYF	TGTGCCACCCAGGGTCCCGGAGAGACCCAGTACTTC
.	.	TRBV2	TRBJ1-1	CASSVVGLDTEAFF	TGTGCCAGCAGTGTAGTCGGACTAGACACTGAAGCTTTCTTT
few	.	TRBV7-3	TRBJ2-2	CASRPNSNTGELFF	TGTGCCAGCAGGCCGAACTCGAACACCGGGGAGCTGTTTTTT
few	.	TRBV28	TRBJ1-5	CASSLGRDWGNQPQHF	TGTGCCAGCAGTTTAGGTCGGGACTGGGGCAATCAGCCCCAGCATTTT
.	TRBD2	TRBV5-4	TRBJ2-2	CASSSPTSGLNTGELFF	TGTGCCAGCAGCTCACCAACTAGCGGGCTTAACACCGGGGAGCTGTTTTTT
once	TRBD2	TRBV11-2	TRBJ2-1	CASSSRGTFYNEQFF	TGTGCCAGCAGTTCGCGGGGGACGTTCTACAATGAGCAGTTCTTC
.	TRBD1	TRBV6-6	TRBJ1-2	CASSGQAYGYTF	TGTGCCAGCAGTGGACAGGCGTATGGCTACACCTTC
.	.	TRBV6-1	TRBJ2-7	CASSDRQTTYEQYF	TGTGCCAGCAGTGATCGACAGACCACCTACGAGCAGTACTTC
.	.	TRBV28	TRBJ1-1	CASSLLEGGTEAFF	TGTGCCAGCAGTTTATTGGAAGGGGGTACTGAAGCTTTCTTT
.	TRBD1	TRBV24-1	TRBJ2-1	CATSDSGTGKYNEQFF	TGTGCCACCAGTGATTCCGGGACAGGGAAATACAATGAGCAGTTCTTC
.	TRBD1	TRBV9	TRBJ1-5	CASSAMDRGNQPQHF	TGTGCCAGCAGCGCCATGGACAGGGGTAATCAGCCCCAGCATTTT
.	TRBD1	TRBV27	TRBJ2-4	CASSRSPRQGEAKNIQYF	TGTGCCAGCAGTCGATCCCCCCGACAGGGGGAAGCCAAAAACATTCAGTACTTC
.	TRBD1	TRBV5-4	TRBJ2-1	CASSSQGANEQFF	TGTGCCAGCAGCTCACAGGGGGCCAATGAGCAGTTCTTC
.	TRBD2	TRBV5-4	TRBJ2-1	CASAGTSGGYNEQFF	TGTGCCAGCGCGGGGACTAGCGGGGGGTACAATGAGCAGTTCTTC
.	TRBD1	TRBV10-3	TRBJ1-6	CAISESTGMYSPLHF	TGTGCCATCAGTGAATCGACAGGGATGTATTCACCCCTCCACTTT
.	TRBD1	TRBV27	TRBJ1-6	CASSARTGENSPLHF	TGTGCCAGCAGTGCCCGGACAGGGGAAAATTCACCCCTCCACTTT
.	.	TRBV6-1	TRBJ1-5	CASSEPGRGSNQPQHF	TGTGCCAGCAGTGAACCGGGTAGAGGGAGCAATCAGCCCCAGCATTTT
few	.	TRBV4-2	TRBJ1-2	CASSQDYAQGGYTF	TGTGCCAGCAGCCAAGATTATGCGCAGGGAGGCTACACCTTC
.	.	TRBV6-6	TRBJ2-3	CASLRGRADTQYF	TGTGCCAGCCTTAGGGGCAGAGCAGATACGCAGTATTTT
.	TRBD2	TRBV18	TRBJ2-5	CASSPRYLAATPGETQYF	TGTGCCAGCTCACCACGGTACCTAGCGGCTACTCCGGGGGAGACCCAGTACTTC
.	.	TRBV5-6	TRBJ1-6	CASSLGLLTGSPLHF	TGTGCCAGCAGCTTGGGACTCCTGACGGGGTCACCCCTCCACTTT
.	TRBD1	TRBV5-4	TRBJ1-1	CASSLVTGGTEAFF	TGTGCCAGCAGCTTGGTAACAGGGGGCACTGAAGCTTTCTTT
few	.	TRBV6-5	TRBJ2-5	CASSYSSLETQYF	TGTGCCAGCAGTTACTCGTCACTAGAGACCCAGTACTTC
.	.	TRBV29-1	TRBJ2-7	CSVQRDFSSYEQYF	TGCAGCGTTCAAAGAGACTTTAGCTCCTACGAGCAGTACTTC
.	TRBD1	TRBV6-5	TRBJ1-1	CASRSGTENTEAFF	TGTGCCAGCAGGTCCGGGACAGAGAACACTGAAGCTTTCTTT
.	TRBD1	TRBV9	TRBJ1-2	CASSVGTTGGDGRTF	TGTGCCAGCAGCGTCGGAACGACAGGGGGAGATGGACGGACCTTC
.	.	TRBV27	TRBJ2-2	CASSLIYRAGYTGELFF	TGTGCCAGCAGTTTAATATATCGGGCAGGGTACACCGGGGAGCTGTTTTTT
.	TRBD2	TRBV27	TRBJ2-5	CASSYRLSGTNSGETQYF	TGTGCCAGCAGTTACCGCCTTAGCGGGACCAATTCGGGGGAGACCCAGTACTTC
few	.	TRBV18	TRBJ1-2	CASSPVQREDYGYTF	TGTGCCAGCTCACCAGTCCAGAGGGAGGACTATGGCTACACCTTC
.	TRBD2	TRBV4-3	TRBJ2-5	CASSLRGTAQETQYF	TGCGCCAGCAGTCTGCGGGGGACCGCACAAGAGACCCAGTACTTC
few	.	TRBV30	TRBJ1-5	CAWSQDFNQPQHF	TGTGCCTGGAGTCAGGACTTCAATCAGCCCCAGCATTTT
many	TRBD1	TRBV20-1	TRBJ2-7	CSASGGDRGNEQYF	TGCAGTGCTAGTGGTGGGGACAGGGGGAACGAGCAGTACTTC
few	.	TRBV27	TRBJ2-3	CASSSADTDTQYF	TGTGCCAGCAGTTCGGCGGACACAGATACGCAGTATTTT
.	.	TRBV5-1	TRBJ1-4	CASSFRTNEKLFF	TGCGCCAGCAGCTTCCGAACTAATGAAAAACTGTTTTTT
.	.	TRBV28	TRBJ2-7	CASSLLTNYEQYF	TGTGCCAGCAGTTTATTAACAAACTACGAGCAGTACTTC
.	TRBD2	TRBV5-1	TRBJ2-7	CASSLGEGGEQYF	TGCGCCAGCAGCCTGGGGGAGGGCGGCGAGCAGTACTTC
few	TRBD1	TRBV5-1	TRBJ1-2	CASSKSTGQGAKVSGYTF	TGCGCCAGCAGCAAGTCCACGGGACAGGGGGCGAAGGTCTCTGGCTACACCTTC
.	.	TRBV5-1	TRBJ2-2	CASSPRLSEQGELFF	TGCGCCAGCAGCCCAAGACTTTCGGAACAGGGTGAGCTGTTTTTT
few	.	TRBV4-3	TRBJ2-7	CASSQQLPGSYEQYF	TGCGCCAGCAGCCAGCAGCTACCGGGTTCCTACGAGCAGTACTTC
.	TRBD2	TRBV7-9	TRBJ2-1	CASSAQTSGGAGEQFF	TGTGCCAGCAGCGCCCAAACTAGCGGGGGGGCTGGGGAGCAGTTCTTC